These T cell receptor beta chains were read from a single sample in a study of human T cells and chemical hapten exposure. TCRdb independently ran MiXCR on the RACE reads; one entry per CDR3 protein. This table holds some 340,000 distinct CDR3 sequences, roughly 6.9% found once. This specimen was whole blood, taken in connection with sensitization to the hapten diphenylcyclopropenone (DPC). Source of these receptors: a woman aged 18-30 years with alopecia areata. Some clones in this sample may be carry-over from other donors' samples. Both conserved end residues are trimmed from each CDR3. Fields, in order: clone size, V gene, D gene, J gene, CDR3 protein. The D gene is left open where the match is weak. Clone size is not always given. Where it is, it says once, few, many or a class for expanded clones.

>many|TRBV20-1|NA|TRBJ2-2
SHLGLPGHGELF
>many|TRBV12-3/TRBV12-4|NA|TRBJ2-6
ASSQGHYSGANVLT
>NA|TRBV5-1|TRBD1|TRBJ1-4
ASSLEQGAEKLF
>NA|TRBV10-3|NA|TRBJ1-1
AISENMNTEAF
>few|TRBV7-2|TRBD2|TRBJ2-1
ASSPGGSIYNEQF
>NA|TRBV9|TRBD2|TRBJ2-3
ASSVAGGGPWADTQY
>few|TRBV6-6|NA|TRBJ2-2
ASSVIVVNTGELF
>medium-sized|TRBV4-2|NA|TRBJ2-6
ASSQHSDGPGANVLT
>NA|TRBV4-1|NA|TRBJ1-6
ASSQAPFAEAPLH
>NA|TRBV25-1|NA|TRBJ1-5
ASSERRKSGNQPQH
>NA|TRBV7-2|TRBD1|TRBJ1-2
ASSLSSQGALGYT
>many|TRBV4-2|NA|TRBJ2-3
ASSQVLSTDTQY
>NA|TRBV7-9|NA|TRBJ1-1
ASSLLAGTNTEAF
>NA|TRBV27|NA|TRBJ2-3
ASSSNGDTQY
>NA|TRBV3-1|NA|TRBJ1-3
ASSQDMGPGNTIY
>NA|TRBV20-1|TRBD1|TRBJ1-1
SAPNPRGGSDEAF
>few|TRBV19|NA|TRBJ1-2
ASREQGIDHGYT
>few|TRBV5-1|TRBD1|TRBJ2-7
ASSLTRDSTEQY
>few|TRBV2|TRBD2|TRBJ2-7
ARRNSGGSYEQY
>NA|TRBV25-1|TRBD1|TRBJ1-2
ASSGTGVGYT
>once|TRBV27|NA|TRBJ2-3
ASGLSLGADTQY
>few|TRBV25-1|NA|TRBJ1-2
ASSTLGAGGGYT
>many|TRBV27|NA|TRBJ2-1
ASSPGAGTYNEQF
>NA|TRBV6-6|NA|TRBJ1-6
ASSANRGDSPLH
>NA|TRBV3-1|NA|TRBJ1-1
ASSQDRGGLGAF
>many|TRBV3-1|TRBD2|TRBJ2-7
ASSQEGSGVIQYEQY
>few|TRBV14|NA|TRBJ1-2
ASSQNPTGENGYT
>NA|TRBV27|NA|TRBJ1-5
ASSFRTEGGNQPQH
>many|TRBV20-1|NA|TRBJ1-1
SARGSERFNTEAF
>few|TRBV15|NA|TRBJ1-4
ATSRLNEKLF
>many|TRBV6-1|NA|TRBJ2-4
ASSEALGYSKNIQY
>few|TRBV14|NA|TRBJ1-3
ASSQGPDLYSGNTIY
>NA|TRBV6-1|TRBD1|TRBJ2-6
ASSGQGLYPGSGANVLT
>NA|TRBV7-2|TRBD1|TRBJ1-4
ASSLQGAPQKLF
>few|TRBV20-1|TRBD2|TRBJ2-3
SARAYRRASGGASTDTQY
>many|TRBV4-1|TRBD2|TRBJ2-7
ASSHLLAGGTNEQY
>NA|TRBV6-6|NA|TRBJ1-4
GVWDGTEKLF
>NA|TRBV6-2/TRBV6-3|TRBD1|TRBJ1-6
ASRTGTAYNSPLH
>few|TRBV2|TRBD2|TRBJ2-3
ASSEDQAASGVTDTQY
>NA|TRBV9|TRBD2|TRBJ2-4
ASSPGLAGLIDIQY
>few|TRBV12-3/TRBV12-4|NA|TRBJ1-4
ASRNIEGSEKLF
>NA|TRBV20-1|NA|TRBJ2-7
SARVDTGPYEQY
>few|TRBV6-5|TRBD1|TRBJ2-3
ASSNRGYPTDTQY